The rows below give T cell receptor beta chains drawn from one sample of a study of blood T cell repertoires in COVID-19. Assay: immunoSEQ multiplex PCR; the TCRdb copy retains only in-frame clones and omits some. Among around 260,000 clones listed, over 70% were seen once. Sequenced input: peripheral blood. The source of these receptors is a woman between 70 and 85 years old with COVID-19, enrolled during active disease. The CDR3 runs from the conserved cysteine through the conserved F or W. The D gene is left open where the match is weak. The size of a clone is reported for some rows only, either as once, few or many, or as a class for expanded clones.

j_call v_call clone_size d_call cdr3_nt cdr3_aa
TRBJ2-7 TRBV28 NA TRBD2 TGTGCCAGCAGTTTATTACTAGCGGGAGGTGGGGAGCAGTACTTC CASSLLLAGGGEQYF
TRBJ2-1 TRBV12-3/TRBV12-4 once NA TGTGCCAGCAGCTTAAACCAGGGAACTGAGCAGTTCTTC CASSLNQGTEQFF
TRBJ2-4 TRBV19 NA TRBD1 TGTGCCAGTAGTTTCGTGGGACAGAAAAACATTCAGTACTTC CASSFVGQKNIQYF
TRBJ1-5 TRBV19 NA NA TGTGCCAGTAGTACCCTCAGTCAGCCCCAGCATTTT CASSTLSQPQHF
TRBJ1-1 TRBV6-5 NA NA TGTGCCAGCAGCCGGGGGTTGGCTGAAGCTTTCTTT CASSRGLAEAFF
TRBJ2-7 TRBV4-1 NA TRBD1 TGCGCCAGCAGCCAAGGGGCGGTGCAGGGGGACGAGCAGTACTTC CASSQGAVQGDEQYF
TRBJ1-2 TRBV4-2 few TRBD1 TGTGCCAGCAGCCAAGATGGGGGACAGGGCTATGGCTACACCTTC CASSQDGGQGYGYTF
TRBJ2-1 TRBV20-1 NA TRBD2 TGCAGTGCTAGTGGAGCTAGCGGGAGTTTGAGTGAGCAGTTCTTC CSASGASGSLSEQFF
TRBJ1-5 TRBV6-5 NA NA TGTGCCAGCAGGGCCGGGTATAGCAATCAGCCCCAGCATTTT CASRAGYSNQPQHF
TRBJ1-4 TRBV21-1 NA NA TGTGCCAGCAGCAAAGCGAGGACAGGGGGCACCGTCGGTAATGAAAAACTGTTTTTT CASSKARTGGTVGNEKLFF
TRBJ1-5 TRBV5-8 few TRBD1 TGTGCCAGCAATCTTCAGGCGGGACAGGGAATCTACTATAGCAATCAGCCCCAGCATTTT CASNLQAGQGIYYSNQPQHF
TRBJ2-7 TRBV3-1/TRBV3-2 NA NA TGTGCCAGCGGTGGTAGCGGCCCCGAGCAGTACTTC CASGGSGPEQYF
TRBJ2-1 TRBV29-1 NA NA TGCAGCGGAGACTATTACAATGAGCAGTTCTTC CSGDYYNEQFF
TRBJ1-2 TRBV5-6 NA NA TGTGCCAGCAGCTTTCGCTCCTCGAGGCGCCCTACCTATGGCTACACCTTC CASSFRSSRRPTYGYTF
TRBJ1-6 TRBV28 NA TRBD1 TGTGCCAGCAGACTGGACAGGGTTATCGGTTCACCCCTCCACTTT CASRLDRVIGSPLHF
TRBJ2-2 TRBV19 NA TRBD1 TGTGCCAGTAGTGCCGGGACAGGGACCGGGGAGCTGTTTTTT CASSAGTGTGELFF
TRBJ2-5 TRBV12-3/TRBV12-4 NA NA TGTGCCAGCAGTTTAGGAGCGGCCGGGACCCAGTACTTC CASSLGAAGTQYF
TRBJ1-5 TRBV7-6 NA NA TGTGCCAGCAGCTTAGCCCACAGGAGCAATCAGCCCCAGCATTTT CASSLAHRSNQPQHF
TRBJ2-3 TRBV28 NA NA TGTGCCAGCAGTTACTTAGTAGCGGCATACACAGATACGCAGTATTTT CASSYLVAAYTDTQYF
TRBJ1-2 TRBV6-5 NA NA TGTGCCAGCAGTTACCTTTCCCAAGGGGACTATGGCTACACCTTC CASSYLSQGDYGYTF
TRBJ1-1 TRBV14 NA NA TGTGCCAGCAGCCTGGGACTCTCAATCGGGTACATGAACACTGAAGCTTTCTTT CASSLGLSIGYMNTEAFF
TRBJ2-1 TRBV7-3 NA TRBD2 TGTGCCAGCAGCTTCGAGACTAGCGGGATTAATGAGCAGTTCTTC CASSFETSGINEQFF
TRBJ1-2 TRBV19 NA TRBD1 TGTGCCAGTAGTATAATCAGCGGAGGGGGCAATGGCTACACCTTC CASSIISGGGNGYTF
TRBJ1-2 TRBV12-3/TRBV12-4 NA NA TGTGCCAGCAGTTGGGGGGACCCACATGGCTACACCTTC CASSWGDPHGYTF
TRBJ2-1 TRBV19 NA TRBD2 TGTGCCAGTAGTCCGACGACTAGCGGGAGAGATTACAATGAGCAGTTCTTC CASSPTTSGRDYNEQFF
TRBJ1-6 TRBV18 NA NA TGTGCCAGCTCACCTCGACAGTATAATTCACCCCTCCACTTT CASSPRQYNSPLHF
TRBJ1-1 TRBV5-6 NA NA TGTGCCAGCAGCTACATAAATGAAGCTTTCTTT CASSYINEAFF
TRBJ2-6 TRBV6-2/TRBV6-3 once TRBD1 TGTGCCAGCAGTCGACAGGGGACTGGGGCCAACGTCCTGACTTTC CASSRQGTGANVLTF
TRBJ2-1 TRBV28 NA TRBD2 TGTGCCAGCAGTTCCTGGACTAGCCCCTCTGGCAATGAGCAGTTCTTC CASSSWTSPSGNEQFF
TRBJ1-2 TRBV19 NA NA TGTGCCAGTAGTATACAGTCAGCTAACTATGGCTACACCTTC CASSIQSANYGYTF
TRBJ2-1 TRBV15 NA TRBD2 TGTGCCACCAGCAGAGATCAACTAGCGGGAGGGGGAGAGCAGTTCTTC CATSRDQLAGGGEQFF
TRBJ1-3 TRBV29-1 NA NA TGCAGCGTGCAAAACCGGCGGGAGGCTGGAAACACCATATATTTT CSVQNRREAGNTIYF
TRBJ1-1 TRBV29-1 once TRBD1 TGCAGCGTTGCTGGACAGGGGAGCACTGAAGCTTTCTTT CSVAGQGSTEAFF
TRBJ2-5 TRBV18 NA NA TGTGCCAGCTCACCAACGGCTAGCCAAGAGACCCAGTACTTC CASSPTASQETQYF
TRBJ1-3 TRBV6-5 NA TRBD1 TGTGCCAGCACCCCTTTCGGGACAGGAGGAAACACCATATATTTT CASTPFGTGGNTIYF
TRBJ2-5 TRBV18 NA TRBD1 TGTGCCAGCTCCCCTTGGACAGGCGTCGAAGAGACCCAGTACTTC CASSPWTGVEETQYF
TRBJ2-7 TRBV6-2/TRBV6-3 NA TRBD2 TGTGCCAGCACCCCGAGAAGACTAGCGGGTTCTCAGGAGCAGTACTTC CASTPRRLAGSQEQYF
TRBJ2-1 TRBV19 NA TRBD2 TGTGCCAGTAGTGTTACCGGGACTAGCGGTTACAATGAGCAGTTCTTC CASSVTGTSGYNEQFF
TRBJ1-5 TRBV20-1 NA NA TGCAGTGCTAGCTATGATCAGCCCCAGCATTTT CSASYDQPQHF
TRBJ1-1 TRBV5-1 NA NA TGCGCCAGCAGTCAGGAGGGGCGGACTGAAGCTTTCTTT CASSQEGRTEAFF
TRBJ2-3 TRBV4-2 NA TRBD2 TGTGCCAGCAGCCGACGGACTAGCGGGAGCACAGATACGCAGTATTTT CASSRRTSGSTDTQYF
TRBJ1-2 TRBV27 once TRBD1 TGTGCCAGCAGTTGGTCAGGGGGCGGGTATGGCTACACCTTC CASSWSGGGYGYTF
TRBJ1-1 TRBV6-1 NA NA TGTGCCAGCAGTGAGTCAGGGGTGAACACTGAAGCTTTCTTT CASSESGVNTEAFF
TRBJ2-7 TRBV30 NA NA TGTGCCAGCAGGGGACCCTTCTACGAGCAGTACTTC CASRGPFYEQYF
TRBJ1-2 TRBV14 NA TRBD1 TGTGCCAGCAGCCGAGTGGGACAGCCCTATGGCTACACCTTC CASSRVGQPYGYTF
TRBJ2-7 TRBV5-1 NA TRBD1 TGCGCCAGCAGCGCGGTGGACAGGGGTGGGTCCTACGAGCAGTACTTC CASSAVDRGGSYEQYF